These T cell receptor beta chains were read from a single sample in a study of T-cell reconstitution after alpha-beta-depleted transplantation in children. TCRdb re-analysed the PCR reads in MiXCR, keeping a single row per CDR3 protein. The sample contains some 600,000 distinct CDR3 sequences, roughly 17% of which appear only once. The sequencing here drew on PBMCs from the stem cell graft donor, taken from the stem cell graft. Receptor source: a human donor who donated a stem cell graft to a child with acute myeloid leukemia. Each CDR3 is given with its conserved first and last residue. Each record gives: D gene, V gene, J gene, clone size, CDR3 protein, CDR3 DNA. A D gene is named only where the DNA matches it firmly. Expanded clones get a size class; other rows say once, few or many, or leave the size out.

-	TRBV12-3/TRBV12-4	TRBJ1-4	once	CASGKTPTNEKLFF	TGTGCCAGCGGTAAAACTCCAACTAATGAAAAACTGTTTTTT
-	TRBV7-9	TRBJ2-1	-	CASSFKGTEQFF	TGTGCCAGCAGTTTTAAGGGGACTGAGCAGTTCTTC
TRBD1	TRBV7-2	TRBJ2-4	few	CASSLGQGPKNIQYF	TGTGCCAGCAGTTTAGGACAGGGGCCCAAAAACATTCAGTACTTC
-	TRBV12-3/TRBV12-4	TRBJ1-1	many	CASTQGGPEAFF	TGTGCCAGCACTCAGGGTGGCCCGGAAGCTTTCTTT
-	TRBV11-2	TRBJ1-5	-	CASSVSGDNQPQHF	TGTGCCAGCAGCGTCTCCGGGGACAATCAGCCCCAGCATTTT
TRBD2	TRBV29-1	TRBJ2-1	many	CSAPKAGFSYNEQFF	TGCAGCGCTCCCAAAGCGGGGTTCTCCTACAATGAGCAGTTCTTC
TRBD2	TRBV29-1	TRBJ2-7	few	CSVEDWRGGTSYEQYF	TGCAGCGTTGAAGATTGGCGCGGGGGAACCTCCTACGAGCAGTACTTC
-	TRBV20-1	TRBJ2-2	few	CSVIPLGANTGELFF	TGCAGTGTGATACCTTTGGGAGCGAACACCGGGGAGCTGTTTTTT
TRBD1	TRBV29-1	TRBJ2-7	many	CSVVGQLGEQYF	TGCAGCGTTGTGGGACAGTTGGGCGAGCAGTACTTC
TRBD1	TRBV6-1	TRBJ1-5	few	CASSETGVGQPQHF	TGTGCCAGCAGTGAGACAGGGGTGGGTCAGCCCCAGCATTTT
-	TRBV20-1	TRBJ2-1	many	CSARNGGANNEQFF	TGCAGCGCAAGGAACGGGGGAGCCAACAATGAGCAGTTCTTC
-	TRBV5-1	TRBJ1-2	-	CASSLEQNYGYTF	TGCGCCAGCAGCTTAGAACAGAACTATGGCTACACCTTC
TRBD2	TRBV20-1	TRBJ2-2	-	CSAQAGGNTGELFF	TGCAGTGCTCAAGCGGGGGGGAACACCGGGGAGCTGTTTTTT
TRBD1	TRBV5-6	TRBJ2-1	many	CASSLGGTGPYNEQFF	TGTGCCAGCAGCTTGGGTGGGACAGGGCCTTACAATGAGCAGTTCTTC
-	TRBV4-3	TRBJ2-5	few	CASSQDLTATETQYF	TGCGCCAGCAGCCAAGATCTAACAGCAACAGAGACCCAGTACTTC
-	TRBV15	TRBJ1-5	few	CATSRDIRRGSNQPQHF	TGTGCCACCAGCAGAGATATAAGGCGGGGAAGCAATCAGCCCCAGCATTTT
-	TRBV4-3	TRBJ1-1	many	CASSQDVGGTEAFF	TGCGCCAGCAGCCAAGATGTAGGGGGCACTGAAGCTTTCTTT
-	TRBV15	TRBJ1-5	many	CATSRDRDQPQHF	TGTGCCACCAGCAGAGACAGAGATCAGCCCCAGCATTTT
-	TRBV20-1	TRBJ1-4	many	CSARGSLNEKLFF	TGCAGTGCAAGAGGCAGTCTTAATGAAAAACTGTTTTTT